The entry that follows covers one TCR beta chain sequence. Sequencing was performed with immunoSEQ multiplex PCR; in TCRdb, only in-frame clones are kept and a portion is missing. The table lists under 1 million clones, approximately 96% of them singletons. This entry belongs to a study of shared clonotypes between healthy human individuals. Naive CD8 cells lacked CD45RO and underwent positive selection for CCR7, leaving out terminally differentiated effector memory CD45RA+ cells. The CDR3 runs 13 residues. CDR1 is MNHEY and CDR2 is SMNVEV in the germline V gene (reference sequence). The V gene lost 6 bases and the J gene lost 0 bases, with 8 bases spanning the gap.

V and J are TRBV27 and TRBJ1-1, with no clear D. This TCR was recovered from a man aged 25-40 years in good health. Sequencing input: naive CD8+ T cells sorted from blood. CDR3 DNA: TGTGCCAGCAGCCAACTGATGAACACTGAAGCTTTCTTT. Residues: CASSQLMNTEAFF.